Detailed here is one T cell receptor (beta chain). Its antigen remains unidentified. Germline V lookup: CDR1 MNHNY, CDR2 SVGAGI (reference sequence). V was shortened by 6 bases and J by 8 bases, with 14 bases between the two germline ends. The CDR3 sequence is 14 residues long. Original data processing: Sequence data from immunoSEQ were junction-only and lacked quality scores; consequently, filtering differed. The protocol was immunoSEQ multiplex PCR, while the TCRdb copy is restricted to in-frame clones and leaves out a portion. The V and J calls and clone size come from that table; D and trimming were worked out from the DNA. The sample gives about 1 million clones, 65% to 80% of which show up once; 1.2% to 1.5% is in the top ten. This entry is derived from a study of shared clonotypes between healthy human individuals. At the level of the study: Per donor, CD8 memory used one plate, CD8 naive used two, CD4 memory used three and CD4 naive used three. Study-wide points: Generation probabilities were higher for clonotypes shared across all four sorted-subset donors than for unshared ones. Large sequencing depth failed to make sorted-subset sequencing complete, rarefaction showed.

The sequence came from a man younger than 35 in good health. The material sequenced was memory CD4+ T cells sorted from blood. Stated subset: CD45RA-negative fraction. The chain uses TRBV6-6 and TRBJ1-6; D might be TRBD1 (6 bases). The CDR3 sequence is CASSLGQTHSPLHF. The CDR3 nucleotides are TGTGCCAGCAGCCTAGGACAGACCCATTCACCCCTCCACTTT.